Listed below are T cell receptor beta chains from one sample, sequenced in a study of T cells in Graves' hyperthyroidism and ophthalmopathy. TCRdb analysed the multiplex PCR reads with MiXCR anew, one entry per CDR3 protein. Of tens of thousands of distinct CDR3 sequences listed, 49% are singletons. Sequenced: blood. Source of these receptors: a woman between 50 and 59 years old with Graves' hyperthyroidism that later progressed to Graves' ophthalmopathy. Both conserved end residues are part of each CDR3. D genes are given only for firm matches. Some rows have no size entry. The others give once, few or many, or a class for an expanded clone.

j_call | clone_size | v_call | d_call | cdr3_aa | cdr3_nt
TRBJ1-3 | NA | TRBV30 | TRBD1 | CAWTRDRGYGNTIYF | TGTGCCTGGACCCGGGACAGGGGTTACGGAAACACCATATATTTT
TRBJ2-3 | NA | TRBV20-1 | NA | CSAHRDYSTDTQYF | TGCAGTGCTCACAGGGATTATAGCACAGATACGCAGTATTTT
TRBJ2-1 | NA | TRBV6-1 | NA | CASFRATFF | TGTGCCAGCTTCAGGGCCACGTTCTTC
TRBJ2-7 | NA | TRBV20-1 | TRBD1 | CSARDLTGEVREQYF | TGCAGTGCTAGAGATTTGACAGGGGAGGTTCGCGAGCAGTACTTC
TRBJ2-3 | NA | TRBV7-9 | TRBD2 | CASSLRLAGGPLFLYEQYF | TGTGCCAGCAGCCTAAGACTAGCGGGAGGTCCTCTATTTCTCTACGAGCAGTATTTT
TRBJ2-7 | medium-sized | TRBV19 | TRBD2 | CASSMASGTYEQYF | TGTGCCAGTAGTATGGCTAGCGGCACCTACGAGCAGTACTTC
TRBJ2-5 | NA | TRBV7-2 | TRBD1 | CASSEGQVEAQYF | TGTGCCAGCAGCGAGGGACAGGTAGAGGCCCAGTACTTC
TRBJ1-1 | NA | TRBV6-6 | NA | CASSHGVTEKEAFF | TGTGCCAGCAGTCACGGCGTCACAGAAAAAGAAGCTTTCTTT
TRBJ2-7 | many | TRBV11-3 | NA | CASSSRAAYEQYF | TGTGCCAGCAGCTCTAGGGCAGCCTACGAGCAGTACTTC
TRBJ2-7 | many | TRBV29-1 | NA | CSARDTGSYEQYF | TGCAGCGCCCGGGACACGGGCTCCTACGAGCAGTACTTC
TRBJ2-7 | NA | TRBV20-1 | TRBD2 | CSARLAGGPYEQYF | TGCAGTGCTAGACTAGCGGGAGGGCCCTACGAGCAGTACTTC
TRBJ2-7 | many | TRBV11-2 | TRBD1 | CASSYGTGVAEQYF | TGTGCCAGCAGCTACGGGACAGGGGTAGCCGAGCAGTACTTC
TRBJ1-1 | many | TRBV5-5 | NA | CASIQALMNTEAFF | TGTGCCAGCATACAAGCCTTAATGAACACTGAAGCTTTCTTT
TRBJ2-7 | NA | TRBV5-4 | TRBD2 | CASSIGTMSSYEQYF | TGTGCCAGCAGCATAGGGACTATGAGCTCCTACGAGCAGTACTTC
TRBJ2-2 | NA | TRBV12-3/TRBV12-4 | TRBD2 | CASSPGTSGVTGELFF | TGTGCCAGCAGTCCAGGAACTAGCGGGGTAACCGGGGAGCTGTTTTTT
TRBJ2-1 | many | TRBV6-2/TRBV6-3 | NA | CASSLSMNEQFF | TGTGCCAGCAGCCTTAGTATGAATGAGCAGTTCTTC
TRBJ1-5 | NA | TRBV10-3 | NA | CAISAGAGGPNEPQHF | TGTGCCATCAGTGCAGGGGCGGGAGGGCCTAATGAGCCCCAGCATTTT
TRBJ1-5 | NA | TRBV12-3/TRBV12-4 | NA | CASSTGPNQPQHF | TGTGCCAGCAGTACAGGGCCGAATCAGCCCCAGCATTTT
TRBJ2-3 | NA | TRBV5-4 | TRBD2 | CASSLVASGGNNEQYF | TGTGCCAGCAGCTTGGTTGCGAGCGGGGGGAACAATGAGCAGTATTTT
TRBJ2-7 | many | TRBV20-1 | TRBD1 | CSARDRDRGHEQYF | TGCAGTGCTAGAGACCGGGACAGGGGCCACGAGCAGTACTTC